This T cell receptor (beta chain) was identified during a study of T and B cells in COVID-19 patients. Multiplex PCR with BIOMED2 TRB-A/B primer pools amplified TRB rearrangements. TCRdb processed the multiplex PCR reads anew with MiXCR; each CDR3 protein has one entry. The sample carries approximately 9,000 distinct CDR3 sequences, around 33% recorded once. TRB was amplified from roughly 250-500 ng of blood genomic DNA. The sequence was collected from a human donor who had recovered from COVID-19. The sample consisted of blood.

The CDR3 DNA is TGTGCCAGCAGCCAAGACGGGGACAGGGCTAATGAAAAACTGTTTTTT. Residues: CASSQDGDRANEKLFF. The rearrangement joins TRBV4-2 to TRBJ1-4; TRBD1 matches at 9 bases. This CDR3 has 16 residues. Germline V gives CDR1 LGHNA, CDR2 YNFKEQ. The ends lost 0 bases at V and 3 bases at J; junction bases unmatched: 2.